What follows are 23 T cell receptor beta chains derived from one specimen sequenced in a study of OX40 agonist ivuxolimab in advanced cancers. Generated by immunoSEQ multiplex PCR, the TCRdb table keeps only in-frame clones and is missing some. The sample includes roughly 59,000 clones, 92% of them seen just once. The sequences come from CD4+ or CD8+ T cells sorted from blood, collected in a trial of the OX40 agonist ivuxolimab. The source of these receptors is an adult with an advanced solid tumor such as melanoma, head and neck, liver or kidney cancer.

V gene TRBV4-1 combines with J gene TRBJ1-1; D is unclear. The CDR3 loop spans 17 amino acids. The germline V gene has CDR1 MGHRA and CDR2 YSYEKL. Trimming took off 1 base at V and 0 bases at J, with 15 bases between the two ends. CDR3 loop: CASSQATLSYMNTEAFF. CDR3 DNA sequence: TGCGCCAGCAGCCAAGCGACGCTAAGTTACATGAACACTGAAGCTTTCTTT.

The rearrangement uses TRBV7-9 and TRBJ2-5; TRBD1 matches 10 bases. The CDR3 loop spans 18 amino acids. With V trimmed by 7 bases and J by 1 base, 15 bases remained unmatched. Germline V gene sequence: CDR1 SEHNR, CDR2 FQNEAQ (reference sequence). The CDR3 protein is CASTKPNQGQGLQETQYF. The CDR3 bases are TGTGCCAGCACCAAACCCAACCAGGGACAGGGGCTCCAAGAGACCCAGTACTTC. The full variable domain, rest sourced from reference TRBV7-9 and TRBJ2-5, is DTGVSQNPRHKITKRGQNVTFRCDPISEHNRLYWYRQTLGQGPEFLTYFQNEAQLEKSRLLSDRFSAERPKGSFSTLEIQRTEQGDSAMYLCASTKPNQGQGLQETQYFGPGTRLLVL.

This chain uses TRBV19 with TRBJ2-3; TRBD1 matches at 8 bases. Trimming took 6 bases from V and 4 from J; bases not matched to a gene: 9. The CDR3 contains 15 residues. Germline CDR1 reads LNHDA; CDR2 reads SQIVND (reference sequence). The CDR3 loop reads CASSIHRQGPDTQYF. DNA for the CDR3: TGTGCCAGTAGCATCCACCGACAGGGGCCAGATACGCAGTATTTT.

This sequence joins TRBV19 and TRBJ1-3; possibly TRBD1 for D (5 bases). The CDR3 is 13 residues long. V shed 6 bases and J shed 3 bases, with 9 bases lying between them. Germline V gene lookup returns CDR1 LNHDA and CDR2 SQIVND (reference sequence). CDR3 region: CASSPGLGNTIYF. For the CDR3, the DNA is TGTGCCAGTAGCCCGGGACTTGGAAACACCATATATTTT. Drawing the rest from reference TRBV19 and TRBJ1-3, the complete variable domain is DGGITQSPKYLFRKEGQNVTLSCEQNLNHDAMYWYRQDPGQGLRLIYYSQIVNDFQKGDIAEGYSVSREKKESFPLTVTSAQKNPTAFYLCASSPGLGNTIYFGEGSWLTVV.

V and J are TRBV9 and TRBJ1-2; 9 nucleotides agree with TRBD1. Trimming took 7 bases from V and 1 from J; bases not matched to a gene: 5. There are 14 residues in the CDR3. The germline gives CDR1 SGDLS, CDR2 YYNGEE. CDR3 sequence: CASGMTGGNYGYTF. The CDR3 nucleotides read TGTGCCAGCGGCATGACAGGGGGTAACTATGGCTACACCTTC.

This chain links TRBV7-8 with TRBJ2-7; 11 nucleotides line up with TRBD2. V gave up 2 bases and J gave up 6 bases; unmatched junction bases: 15. The CDR3 has 18 amino acids. Per germline, CDR1 SGHVS and CDR2 FQNEAQ. CDR3: CASSLKTSGTPLRSEQYF. The CDR3 DNA sequence: TGTGCCAGCAGCTTAAAGACTAGCGGGACGCCTCTTCGATCCGAGCAGTACTTC.

Notes on this clone: The same CDR3 can be traced to other DNA sequences in this sample. The chain has TRBV19 and TRBJ2-7; D unresolved. The CDR3 is 13 residues long. Trimming removed 5 bases from V and 1 base from J, with 9 bases in between. Per germline, CDR1 LNHDA and CDR2 SQIVND (reference sequence). The CDR3 is CASSAGPSYEQYF. The CDR3 DNA follows: TGTGCCAGTAGTGCCGGCCCATCCTACGAGCAGTACTTC. Full variable domain (rest looked up from reference TRBV19 and TRBJ2-7): DGGITQSPKYLFRKEGQNVTLSCEQNLNHDAMYWYRQDPGQGLRLIYYSQIVNDFQKGDIAEGYSVSREKKESFPLTVTSAQKNPTAFYLCASSAGPSYEQYFGPGTRLTVT.

This sequence joins TRBV4-3 and TRBJ1-3; 8 bases fit TRBD1. The CDR3 contains 15 residues. Germline values: CDR1 LGHNA, CDR2 YSLEER. J gave up 3 bases and V 1 base, and 2 bases lay outside the gene matches. This CDR3 is CASSQADRGGNTIYF. CDR3 in DNA: TGCGCCAGCAGCCAAGCCGACAGGGGTGGAAACACCATATATTTT.

The chain has TRBV6-6 and TRBJ1-1; no firm D call. V gave up 5 bases and J gave up 4 bases, with 5 bases separating them. This CDR3 comprises 11 residues. Germline V lookup: CDR1 MNHNY, CDR2 SVGAGI (reference sequence). For the CDR3, the DNA is TGTGCCAGCAGTGAGGGCACTGAAGCTTTCTTT. This encodes CASSEGTEAFF.

This chain uses TRBV14 with TRBJ1-2; the D gene is possibly TRBD1 (6 bases). From germline, CDR1 is SGHDN and CDR2 FVKESK. This CDR3 is 15 amino acids long. Between the trimmed V and J ends, which lost 2 bases and 7 bases, there was a span of 17 bases. CDR3 region: CASSQRTGWPSGYTF. As DNA, the CDR3 is TGTGCCAGCAGCCAACGAACAGGGTGGCCCTCTGGCTACACCTTC.

V usage is TRBV7-6 and J usage is TRBJ1-1, with D perhaps TRBD1 (5 bases). V lost 0 bases to trimming and J lost 6 bases, with 14 bases between them. Germline values: CDR1 SGHVS, CDR2 FNYEAQ. The CDR3 is 15 amino acids. Here the CDR3 reads CASSLAPGRDAEAFF. CDR3 sequence (DNA): TGTGCCAGCAGCTTAGCGCCGGGGAGGGACGCTGAAGCTTTCTTT.

The V gene is TRBV4-1, the J gene TRBJ2-6; D may correspond to TRBD1 or TRBD2 (5 bases each). From germline, CDR1 is MGHRA and CDR2 YSYEKL. The V end was cut by 4 bases, the J end by 0 bases, with 10 bases between. The CDR3 is 16 amino acids. This chain's CDR3 is CASSPGRSSGANVLTF. CDR3 in DNA: TGCGCCAGCAGCCCGGGACGGTCCTCTGGGGCCAACGTCCTGACTTTC.

The chain recombines TRBV6-5 with TRBJ2-1; D is unresolved. CDR1 MNHEY and CDR2 SVGAGI come from the germline V gene. The germline V and J ends were trimmed by 0 bases and 9 bases, with 6 bases remaining between them. The CDR3 sequence is 12 residues long. Here the CDR3 DNA reads TGTGCCAGCAGTTACTCGAGAGGTGAGCAGTTCTTC. Protein sequence: CASSYSRGEQFF.

J is TRBJ1-1 and V is TRBV2; a weak D match, TRBD1 (5 bases). The CDR3 length is 16 residues. V shed 4 bases and J shed 2 bases, with 17 bases lying between them. The germline gives CDR1 SNHLY, CDR2 FYNNEI. The CDR3 DNA is TGTGCCAGCAGTGGACGGTGGGACGGACTCAACACTGAAGCTTTCTTT. As protein: CASSGRWDGLNTEAFF.

The J gene is TRBJ2-7, the V gene TRBV9; no clear D. Germline V lookup: CDR1 SGDLS, CDR2 YYNGEE. The ends were cut back, 4 bases at V and 2 bases at J, with 16 bases in the middle. The CDR3 has 15 residues. CDR3 region: CASSPSVDPAYEQYF. DNA for the CDR3: TGTGCCAGCAGCCCATCAGTGGACCCTGCCTACGAGCAGTACTTC.

This clone was recorded once. The CDR3, as DNA: TGCAGCGTGCGACAGGGCTACTCCTACGAGCAGTACTTC. Its protein is CSVRQGYSYEQYF. The V and J genes are TRBV29-1 and TRBJ2-7, with 7 bases lining up with TRBD1. The CDR3 has 13 amino acids. Germline V gene data show CDR1 as SQVTM and CDR2 as ANQGSEA. With 6 bases clipped from V and 0 bases from J, the junction kept 5 bases outside the gene matches.

This clone was recorded a few times. The chain employs TRBV6-4 and TRBJ2-1; TRBD1 matches 12 bases. Germline V gene lookup returns CDR1 MRHNA and CDR2 SNTAGT. V gave up 3 bases and J gave up 8 bases; unmatched junction bases: 2. The CDR3 contains 14 residues. The CDR3 DNA reads as TGTGCCAGCAGTGAGGGACAGGGGGCAGATGAGCAGTTCTTC. Its protein is CASSEGQGADEQFF.

The chain combines TRBV7-2 with TRBJ2-2; 8 nucleotides agree with TRBD2. CDR1 and CDR2 from the germline V gene are SGHTA and FQGNSA. This CDR3 comprises 15 residues. Unmatched junction bases numbered 6, after V lost 1 base and J lost 8 bases. In nucleotides, the CDR3 is TGTGCCAGCAGCTTAGTGGCGGGGGGTAGAGGGGAGCTGTTTTTT. Translation gives CASSLVAGGRGELFF.

CDR3 in DNA: TGTGCCAGCAGTGCAGGGGAGGATCAGCCCCAGCATTTT. Protein product: CASSAGEDQPQHF. The rearrangement links TRBV6-4 to TRBJ1-5; D possibly corresponds to TRBD1 (6 bases). Trimming took 4 bases from V and 5 from J, leaving 9 bases between them. The CDR3 spans 13 residues. Germline CDR1 reads MRHNA; CDR2 reads SNTAGT.

The J gene is TRBJ2-7, the V gene TRBV9; D may match TRBD1 or TRBD2 (5 bases each). Trimming left V 3 bases short and J 2 bases short, with 12 bases between. The CDR3 contains 14 residues. From germline, CDR1 is SGDLS and CDR2 YYNGEE. The CDR3 nucleotides read TGTGCCAGCAGCGCCTCGGGGCAGGCCTACGAGCAGTACTTC. It encodes CASSASGQAYEQYF.

The rearrangement uses TRBV7-6 and TRBJ1-2; possibly TRBD1 for D (6 bases). The CDR3 loop spans 13 amino acids. Per the germline V gene, CDR1 is SGHVS and CDR2 is FNYEAQ. The V end was cut by 4 bases, the J end by 4 bases, with 10 bases between. In nucleotides, the CDR3 is TGTGCCAGCAGCTCGGACAGACGCTATGGCTACACCTTC. Encoded protein: CASSSDRRYGYTF. Based on the CDR3 plus reference TRBV7-6 and TRBJ1-2, the full variable domain is GAGVSQSPRYKVTKRGQDVALRCDPISGHVSLYWYRQALGQGPEFLTYFNYEAQQDKSGLPNDRFSAERPEGSISTLTIQRTEQRDSAMYRCASSSDRRYGYTFGSGTRLTVV.

The CDR3 DNA reads TGTGCCAGCAGCGTAGAGGGGGGCACTGAAGCTTTCTTT. Protein sequence: CASSVEGGTEAFF. The rearrangement joins TRBV9 to TRBJ1-1; D possibly corresponds to TRBD1 (6 bases). Germline-derived CDR1 and CDR2 are SGDLS and YYNGEE. CDR3 length equals 13 residues. Deletions cut 0 bases from V and 4 bases from J, with 7 bases between.

The rearrangement links TRBV2 to TRBJ1-2, with D possibly matching TRBD1 (6 bases). Germline CDR1 SNHLY, CDR2 FYNNEI. The CDR3 covers 16 residues. Deletions cut 2 bases from V and 4 bases from J, with 17 bases between. The CDR3 sequence: CASSEFRSGASYGYTF. CDR3 DNA: TGTGCCAGCAGTGAATTCCGGTCAGGGGCCTCCTATGGCTACACCTTC.